The clone carrying this T cell receptor beta chain was observed many times. The antigen is unknown. Germline loops: CDR1 DFQATT, CDR2 SNEGSKA (reference sequence). Trimming cost V 5 bases and J 6 bases; bases outside gene matches: 10. The CDR3 is 16 amino acids. A sample-barcoded 5' primer and a J-beta primer mix were used in a second PCR of roughly 6 to 11 cycles. TCRdb reprocessed the 5' RACE reads with MiXCR, giving one entry per CDR3 protein. There are about 770,000 distinct CDR3 sequences in the sample; approximately 48% occur only once, and about a fifth lies in the top ten. The data originate from a study of blood T cells in healthy people across ages. The study's findings and limits: Comparison with aged donors showed that long-lived donors had more naive CD4+ cells and higher diversity.

Sequencing used blood. The receptor was derived from a man in his sixties in good health. The rearrangement joins TRBV20-1 to TRBJ2-4; TRBD2 matches at 13 bases. The CDR3 loop reads CSALPRGLAGSNIQYF. The CDR3 DNA follows: TGCAGTGCTCTTCCAAGGGGACTAGCGGGGTCAAACATTCAGTACTTC.